This TCR beta chain was sequenced during a study of CD8 T cells in Susac syndrome. Findings and caveats of the study: In its TCR sequencing and HLA analysis, the study acknowledged that the number of individuals was relatively small.

V gave up 1 base and J gave up 3 bases, with 9 bases separating them. In germline, CDR1 is SNHLY, CDR2 FYNNEI. The CDR3 totals 15 residues. A note on this clonotype: Its antigen is undetermined.

RNA totalling about 0.5 to 1 ug underwent reverse transcription with random hexamers. TCRdb processed the immunoSEQ multiplex PCR reads anew with MiXCR; each CDR3 protein has one entry. The sample holds about 300,000 distinct CDR3 sequences; 65% to 90% are singletons and the top ten take 0.21%. The multiple sclerosis controls comprised treatment-naive patients whose relapsing-remitting disease was stable or active. The material sequenced was CD8+ T cells from PBMCs. The chain has TRBV2 and TRBJ2-2, with D unclear. The sequence was obtained from a human donor with multiple sclerosis. CDR3 sequence: CASSEGPAYTGELFF. DNA of the CDR3: TGTGCCAGCAGTGAAGGACCGGCGTACACCGGGGAGCTGTTTTTT.